The present TCR beta chain was sequenced within a study of shared clonotypes between healthy human individuals. This CDR3 spans 14 amino acids. Looked up from germline, CDR1 is SGHAT and CDR2 is FQNNGV. V dropped 5 bases and J dropped 0; count of bases not matched to a gene: 3. Caucasian adults residing in Nashville, Tennessee made up all the donors. Concerning this clone itself: Its antigen remains unidentified.

It was at deep level that the assay was run. The method was immunoSEQ multiplex PCR; TCRdb's version includes in-frame clones alone and lacks a portion of them. The sample has about 980,000 clones; over 60% are singletons. Findings and caveats of the study: Some clonotypes were shared by all four sorted-subset donors, while others were not shared. The non-shared ones had lower generation probabilities than the shared ones. It was anticipated that sequencing depth would influence how many clonotypes donors shared.

The clonotype comes from a young man in good health. The sequenced sample consisted of memory CD4+ T cells sorted from blood. Subset described: CD45RA-negative fraction. V usage is TRBV11-2 and J usage is TRBJ2-5; 7 nucleotides align to TRBD1. The CDR3 loop is CASSQGQNQETQYF. The CDR3 DNA reads TGTGCCAGCAGCCAGGGACAGAACCAAGAGACCCAGTACTTC.